Sequencing of this T cell receptor beta chain was carried out in a study of technical replicates of blood from several donors. The CDR3 runs to 17 residues. Here immunoSEQ multiplex PCR was the method, and the copy in TCRdb shows in-frame clones only, minus some. Of just over 8,000 clones listed, 85% to 90% are singletons. The sequenced material came from PBMCs. The chain has TRBV12-2 and TRBJ2-7; the D call of TRBD2 is as the table states it, not checked on the DNA. TRBV12-2 is a listed pseudogene. The receptor comes from a human donor in good health. The CDR3 DNA sequence: TGTGCAAGTCGCTTGACCGCTAGCGGAGATAGCTCCTACGAGCAGTACTTC. Residues: CASRLTASGDSSYEQYF.